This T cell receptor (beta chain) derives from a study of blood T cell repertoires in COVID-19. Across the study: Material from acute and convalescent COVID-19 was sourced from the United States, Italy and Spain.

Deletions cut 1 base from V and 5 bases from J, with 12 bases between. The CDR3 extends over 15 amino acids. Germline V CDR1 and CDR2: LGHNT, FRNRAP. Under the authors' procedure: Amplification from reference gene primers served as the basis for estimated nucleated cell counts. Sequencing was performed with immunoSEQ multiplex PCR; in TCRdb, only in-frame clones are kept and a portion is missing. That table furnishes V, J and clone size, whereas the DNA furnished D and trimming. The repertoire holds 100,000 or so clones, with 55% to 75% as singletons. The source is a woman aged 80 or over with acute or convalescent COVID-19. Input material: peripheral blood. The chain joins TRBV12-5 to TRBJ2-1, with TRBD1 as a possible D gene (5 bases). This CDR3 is CASGLGQTEDNEQFF. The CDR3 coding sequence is TGTGCTAGTGGTTTGGGACAGACGGAAGACAATGAGCAGTTCTTC.